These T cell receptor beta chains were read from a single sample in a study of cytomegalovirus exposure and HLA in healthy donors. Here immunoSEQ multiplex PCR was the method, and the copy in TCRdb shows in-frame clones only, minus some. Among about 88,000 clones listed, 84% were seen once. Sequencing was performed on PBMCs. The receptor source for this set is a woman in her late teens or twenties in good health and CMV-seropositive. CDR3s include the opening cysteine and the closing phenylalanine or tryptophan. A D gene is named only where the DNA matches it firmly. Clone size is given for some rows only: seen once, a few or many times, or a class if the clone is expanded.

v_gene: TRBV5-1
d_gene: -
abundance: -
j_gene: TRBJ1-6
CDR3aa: CASSRTRGGRDSPLHF
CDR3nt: TGCGCCAGCAGCCGAACCAGAGGGGGTAGGGATTCACCCCTCCACTTT

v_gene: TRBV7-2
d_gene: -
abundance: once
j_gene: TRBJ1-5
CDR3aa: CASSPNRGNQPQHF
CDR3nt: TGTGCCAGCAGCCCAAACAGGGGCAATCAGCCCCAGCATTTT

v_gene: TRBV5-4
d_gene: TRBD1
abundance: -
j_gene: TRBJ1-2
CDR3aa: CASSFRTGLNYGYTF
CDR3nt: TGTGCCAGCAGCTTCCGGACAGGGCTGAACTATGGCTACACCTTC

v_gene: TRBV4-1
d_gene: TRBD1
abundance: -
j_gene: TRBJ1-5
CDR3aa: CASSYGQGGGGNQPQHF
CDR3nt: TGCGCCAGCAGCTACGGACAGGGCGGAGGTGGCAATCAGCCCCAGCATTTT

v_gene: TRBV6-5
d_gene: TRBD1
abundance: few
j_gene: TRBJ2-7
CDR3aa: CASSTDRGHEQYF
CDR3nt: TGTGCCAGCAGTACCGACAGGGGCCACGAGCAGTACTTC

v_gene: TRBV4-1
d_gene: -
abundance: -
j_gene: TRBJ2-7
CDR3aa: CASSLYTGAYEQYF
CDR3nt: TGCGCCAGCAGCCTCTACACAGGAGCCTACGAGCAGTACTTC

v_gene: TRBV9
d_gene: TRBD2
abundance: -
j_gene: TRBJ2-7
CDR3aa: CASSARGGSGGPYEQYF
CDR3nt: TGTGCCAGCAGCGCCCGGGGGGGGAGCGGGGGGCCCTACGAGCAGTACTTC

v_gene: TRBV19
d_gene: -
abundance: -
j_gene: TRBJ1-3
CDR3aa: CAGGDFGGNTIYF
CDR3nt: TGTGCCGGAGGCGACTTTGGGGGAAACACCATATATTTT

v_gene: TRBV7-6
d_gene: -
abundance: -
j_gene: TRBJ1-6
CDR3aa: CASSLGAAGDINSPLHF
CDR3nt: TGTGCCAGCAGCTTAGGTGCGGCAGGGGACATTAATTCACCCCTCCACTTT

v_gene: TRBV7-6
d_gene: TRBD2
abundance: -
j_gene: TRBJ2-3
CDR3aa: CASSFGGTDTQYF
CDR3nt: TGTGCCAGCAGCTTCGGGGGGACAGATACGCAGTATTTT

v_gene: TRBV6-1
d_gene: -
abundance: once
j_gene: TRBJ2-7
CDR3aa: CASSAFDKANYEQYF
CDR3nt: TGTGCCAGCAGTGCCTTTGACAAGGCGAACTACGAGCAGTACTTC

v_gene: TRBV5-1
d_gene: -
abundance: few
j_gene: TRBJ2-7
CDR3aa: CASSFYSSSYEQYF
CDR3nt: TGCGCCAGCAGCTTTTACAGCTCCTCCTACGAGCAGTACTTC

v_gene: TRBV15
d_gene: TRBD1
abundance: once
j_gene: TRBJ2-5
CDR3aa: CATSTDRGVGTQYF
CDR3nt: TGTGCCACCAGCACCGACAGGGGGGTCGGGACCCAGTACTTC

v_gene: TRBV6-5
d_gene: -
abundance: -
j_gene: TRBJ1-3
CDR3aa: CASSPRQSAGNTIYF
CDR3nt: TGTGCCAGCAGTCCTAGACAGTCTGCTGGAAACACCATATATTTT

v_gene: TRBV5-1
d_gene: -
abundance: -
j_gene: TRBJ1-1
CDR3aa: CASSLGQNNLNTEAFF
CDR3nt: TGCGCCAGCAGCTTGGGACAGAATAATTTGAACACTGAAGCTTTCTTT

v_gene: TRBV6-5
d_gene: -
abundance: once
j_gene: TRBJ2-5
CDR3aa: CASSELYGETQYF
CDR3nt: TGTGCCAGCAGTGAGCTCTATGGAGAGACCCAGTACTTC

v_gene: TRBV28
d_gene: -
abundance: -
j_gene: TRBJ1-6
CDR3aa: CASSPNWGQGNSPLHF
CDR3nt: TGTGCCAGCAGTCCGAACTGGGGGCAGGGGAATTCACCCCTCCACTTT

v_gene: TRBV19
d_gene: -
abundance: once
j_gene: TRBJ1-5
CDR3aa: CASSIFRGEDQPQHF
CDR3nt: TGTGCCAGTAGTATTTTCAGGGGAGAGGATCAGCCCCAGCATTTT

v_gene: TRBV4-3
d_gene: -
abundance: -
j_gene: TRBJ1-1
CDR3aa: CASSQRGLTEAFF
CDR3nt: TGCGCCAGCAGCCAGCGGGGGCTCACTGAAGCTTTCTTT

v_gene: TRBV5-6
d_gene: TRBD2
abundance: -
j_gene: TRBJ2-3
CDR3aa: CASSSGTSAQYF
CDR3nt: TGTGCCAGCAGCTCCGGGACTAGCGCGCAGTATTTT

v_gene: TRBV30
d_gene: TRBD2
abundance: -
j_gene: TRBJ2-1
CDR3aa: CAWAWTSGGARNEQFF
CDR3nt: TGTGCCTGGGCCTGGACTAGCGGGGGGGCCAGGAATGAGCAGTTCTTC

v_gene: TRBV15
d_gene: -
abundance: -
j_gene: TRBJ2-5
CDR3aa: CATSSQVETQYF
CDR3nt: TGTGCCACCAGCAGTCAGGTGGAGACCCAGTACTTC

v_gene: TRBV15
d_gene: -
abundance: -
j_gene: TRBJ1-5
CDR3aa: CATSRDGGAQHF
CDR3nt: TGTGCCACCAGCAGAGATGGAGGAGCCCAGCATTTT